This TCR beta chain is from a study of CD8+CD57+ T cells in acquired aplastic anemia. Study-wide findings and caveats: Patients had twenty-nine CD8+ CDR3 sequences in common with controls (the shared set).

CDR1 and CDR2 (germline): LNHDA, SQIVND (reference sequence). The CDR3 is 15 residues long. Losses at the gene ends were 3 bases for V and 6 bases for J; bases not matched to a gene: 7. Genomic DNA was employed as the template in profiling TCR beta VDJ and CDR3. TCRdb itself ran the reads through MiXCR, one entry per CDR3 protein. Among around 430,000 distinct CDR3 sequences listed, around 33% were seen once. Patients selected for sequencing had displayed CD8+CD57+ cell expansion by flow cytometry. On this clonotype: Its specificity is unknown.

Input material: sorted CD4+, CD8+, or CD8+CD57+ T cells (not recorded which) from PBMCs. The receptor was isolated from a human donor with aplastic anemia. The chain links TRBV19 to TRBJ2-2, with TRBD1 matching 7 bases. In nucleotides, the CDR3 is TGTGCCAGTAGTATCATCGGACAGGATCCCGGGGAGCTGTTTTTT. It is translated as CASSIIGQDPGELFF. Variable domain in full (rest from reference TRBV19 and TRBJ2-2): DGGITQSPKYLFRKEGQNVTLSCEQNLNHDAMYWYRQDPGQGLRLIYYSQIVNDFQKGDIAEGYSVSREKKESFPLTVTSAQKNPTAFYLCASSIIGQDPGELFFGEGSRLTVL.